What follows describes a single T cell receptor beta chain. This record comes from a study of technical replicates of blood from several donors. V was clipped by 1 base and J by 1 base; unmatched bases: 11. CDR1 KGHSH and CDR2 LQKENI come from the germline V gene. The length of the CDR3 is 18 residues. TCRdb's table, derived via immunoSEQ multiplex PCR, lists solely in-frame clones and lacks some. The data show about 88,000 clones, roughly 94% seen once. Sequencing was done on a sample of T cells isolated from PBMCs. This receptor was obtained from a human donor in good health. The chain has TRBV18 and TRBJ2-7; 9 nucleotides match TRBD2. CDR3 sequence (DNA): TGTGCCAGCTCACCACGAGCAGCAGGAGCGGGAGGTTCCTACGAGCAGTACTTC. This codes for CASSPRAAGAGGSYEQYF.